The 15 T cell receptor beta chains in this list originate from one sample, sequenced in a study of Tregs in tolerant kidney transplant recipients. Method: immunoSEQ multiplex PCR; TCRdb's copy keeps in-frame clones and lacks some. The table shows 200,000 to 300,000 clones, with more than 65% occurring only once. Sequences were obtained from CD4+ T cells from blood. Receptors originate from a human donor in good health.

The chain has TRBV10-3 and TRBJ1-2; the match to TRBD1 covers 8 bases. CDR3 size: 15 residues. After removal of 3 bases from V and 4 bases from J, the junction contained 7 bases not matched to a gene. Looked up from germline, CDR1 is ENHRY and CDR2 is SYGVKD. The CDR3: CAISEGQGAVYGYTF. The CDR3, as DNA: TGTGCCATCAGTGAAGGGCAGGGGGCTGTCTATGGCTACACCTTC.

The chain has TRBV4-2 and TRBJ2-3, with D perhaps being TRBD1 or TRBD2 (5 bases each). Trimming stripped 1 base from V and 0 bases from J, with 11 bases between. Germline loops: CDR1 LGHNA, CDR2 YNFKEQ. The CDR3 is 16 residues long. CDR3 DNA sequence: TGTGCCAGCAGCCAAGGACTGGGGGTTAGCACAGATACGCAGTATTTT. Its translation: CASSQGLGVSTDTQYF.

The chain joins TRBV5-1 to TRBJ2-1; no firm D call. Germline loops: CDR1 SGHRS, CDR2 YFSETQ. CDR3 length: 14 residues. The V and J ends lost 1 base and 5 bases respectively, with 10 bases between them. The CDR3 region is CASSLIVGHNEQFF. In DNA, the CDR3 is TGCGCCAGCAGCTTGATAGTGGGTCACAATGAGCAGTTCTTC. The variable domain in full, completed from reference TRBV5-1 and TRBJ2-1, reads KAGVTQTPRYLIKTRGQQVTLSCSPISGHRSVSWYQQTPGQGLQFLFEYFSETQRNKGNFPGRFSGRQFSNSRSEMNVSTLELGDSALYLCASSLIVGHNEQFFGPGTRLTVL.

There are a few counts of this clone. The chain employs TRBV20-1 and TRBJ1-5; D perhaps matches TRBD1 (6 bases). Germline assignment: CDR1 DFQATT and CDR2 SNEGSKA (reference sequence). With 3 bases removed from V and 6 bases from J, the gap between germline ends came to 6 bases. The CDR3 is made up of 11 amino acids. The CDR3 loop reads CSARGAQPQHF. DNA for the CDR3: TGCAGTGCTAGGGGGGCTCAGCCCCAGCATTTT.

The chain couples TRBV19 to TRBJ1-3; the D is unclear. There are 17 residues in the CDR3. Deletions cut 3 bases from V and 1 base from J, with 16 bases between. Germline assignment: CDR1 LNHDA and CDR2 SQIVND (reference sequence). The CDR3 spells CASSIGAVIYSGNTIYF. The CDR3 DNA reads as TGTGCCAGTAGTATTGGTGCAGTCATTTATTCTGGAAACACCATATATTTT.

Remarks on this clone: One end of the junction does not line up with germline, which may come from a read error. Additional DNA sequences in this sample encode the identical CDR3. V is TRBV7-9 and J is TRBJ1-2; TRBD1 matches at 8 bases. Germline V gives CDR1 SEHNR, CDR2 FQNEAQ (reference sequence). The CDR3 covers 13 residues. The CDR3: CASSYQGAGGYTF. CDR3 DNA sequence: TGTGCCAGCAGCTATCAGGGGGCCGGTGGCTACACCTTT.

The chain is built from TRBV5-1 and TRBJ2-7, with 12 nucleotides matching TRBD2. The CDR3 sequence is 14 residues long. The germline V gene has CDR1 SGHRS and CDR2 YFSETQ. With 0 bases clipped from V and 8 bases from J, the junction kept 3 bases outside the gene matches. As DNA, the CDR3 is TGCGCCAGCAGCTTGGGACTAGCGGGAGAGCAGCAGTACTTC. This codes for CASSLGLAGEQQYF. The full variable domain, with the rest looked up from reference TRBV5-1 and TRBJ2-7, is KAGVTQTPRYLIKTRGQQVTLSCSPISGHRSVSWYQQTPGQGLQFLFEYFSETQRNKGNFPGRFSGRQFSNSRSEMNVSTLELGDSALYLCASSLGLAGEQQYFGPGTRLTVT.

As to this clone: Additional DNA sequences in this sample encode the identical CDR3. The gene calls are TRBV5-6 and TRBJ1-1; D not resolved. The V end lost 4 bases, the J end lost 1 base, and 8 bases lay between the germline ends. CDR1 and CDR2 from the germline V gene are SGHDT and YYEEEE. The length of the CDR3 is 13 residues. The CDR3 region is CASSSPRNTEAFF. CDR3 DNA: TGTGCCAGCAGCAGCCCGAGGAACACTGAAGCTTTCTTT.

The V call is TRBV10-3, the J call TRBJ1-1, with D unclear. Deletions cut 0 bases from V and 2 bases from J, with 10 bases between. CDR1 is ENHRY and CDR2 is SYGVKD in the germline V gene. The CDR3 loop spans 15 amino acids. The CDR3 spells CAISESEVDNTEAFF. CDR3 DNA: TGTGCCATCAGTGAGTCAGAGGTAGACAACACTGAAGCTTTCTTT.

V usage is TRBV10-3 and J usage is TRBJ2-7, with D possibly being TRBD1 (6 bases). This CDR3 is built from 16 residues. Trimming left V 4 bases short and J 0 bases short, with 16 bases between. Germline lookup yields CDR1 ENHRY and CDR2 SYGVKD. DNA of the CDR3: TGTGCCATCAGTGTTTACGGGACAACCAGCTCCTACGAGCAGTACTTC. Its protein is CAISVYGTTSSYEQYF.

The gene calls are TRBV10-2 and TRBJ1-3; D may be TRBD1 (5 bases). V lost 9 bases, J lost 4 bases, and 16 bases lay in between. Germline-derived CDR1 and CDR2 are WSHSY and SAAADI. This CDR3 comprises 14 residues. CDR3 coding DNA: TGCGCCAGTAGCTCCTCGGGACTGGGAAACACCATATATTTT. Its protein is CASSSSGLGNTIYF.

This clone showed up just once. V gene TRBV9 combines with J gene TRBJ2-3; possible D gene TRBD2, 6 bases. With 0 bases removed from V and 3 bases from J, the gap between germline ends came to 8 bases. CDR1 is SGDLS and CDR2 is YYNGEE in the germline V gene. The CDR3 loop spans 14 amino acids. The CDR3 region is CASSVVLATDTQYF. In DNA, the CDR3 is TGTGCCAGCAGCGTAGTACTAGCAACAGATACGCAGTATTTT.

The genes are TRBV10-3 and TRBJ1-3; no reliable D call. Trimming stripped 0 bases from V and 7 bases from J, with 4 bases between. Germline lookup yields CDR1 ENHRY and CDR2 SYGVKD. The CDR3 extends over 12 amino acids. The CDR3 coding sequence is TGTGCCATCAGTGAGTCGGGGAACACCATATATTTT. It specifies CAISESGNTIYF.

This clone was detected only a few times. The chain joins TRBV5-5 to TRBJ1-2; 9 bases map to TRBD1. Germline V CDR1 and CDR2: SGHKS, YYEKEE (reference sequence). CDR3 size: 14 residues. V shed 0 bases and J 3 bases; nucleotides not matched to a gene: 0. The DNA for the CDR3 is TGTGCCAGCAGCTTGGGACAGGGGGACTATGGCTACACCTTC. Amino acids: CASSLGQGDYGYTF.

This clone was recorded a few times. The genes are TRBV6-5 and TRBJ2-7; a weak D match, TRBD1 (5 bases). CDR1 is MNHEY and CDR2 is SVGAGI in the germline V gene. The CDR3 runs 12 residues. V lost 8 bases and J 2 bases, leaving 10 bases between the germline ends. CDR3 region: CASLGAPYEQYF. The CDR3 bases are TGTGCCAGCTTAGGGGCTCCCTACGAGCAGTACTTC.